These 8 T cell receptor beta chains were all obtained from the same sample, sequenced in a study of blood T cell repertoires in COVID-19. The protocol was immunoSEQ multiplex PCR, while the TCRdb copy is restricted to in-frame clones and leaves out a portion. Here the sample spans around 26,000 clones, roughly 92% being singletons. The sequenced sample consisted of peripheral blood. These receptors all stem from a human donor in a cohort sampled during active COVID-19.

The J gene is TRBJ1-2, the V gene TRBV5-1; possible D gene TRBD1, 6 bases. This CDR3 has 13 residues. Germline V CDR1 and CDR2: SGHRS, YFSETQ. Trimming took off 4 bases at V and 4 bases at J, with 11 bases between the two ends. The CDR3 region is CASSPKDSYGYTF. The DNA of the CDR3 is TGCGCCAGCAGCCCCAAGGACAGCTATGGCTACACCTTC.

CDR3 in amino acids: CASSEGQGPYGYTF. CDR3 in DNA: TGCGCCAGCAGCGAAGGACAGGGCCCCTATGGCTACACCTTC. The J gene is TRBJ1-2, the V gene TRBV5-1, with 8 bases matching TRBD1. The CDR3 runs to 14 residues. Trimming cost V 4 bases and J 4 bases; bases outside gene matches: 6. From germline, CDR1 is SGHRS and CDR2 YFSETQ.

The CDR3 loop reads CASSLSQGAGYTEAFF. CDR3 nucleotides: TGTGCCAGCAGTTTAAGCCAGGGGGCTGGGTACACTGAAGCTTTCTTT. The V and J genes are TRBV28 and TRBJ1-1; 8 bases are a match to TRBD1. There are 16 residues in the CDR3. Germline V CDR1 and CDR2: MDHEN, SYDVKM. V was clipped by 2 bases and J by 3 bases; unmatched bases: 8.

The chain links TRBV5-1 to TRBJ1-6; TRBD1 agrees at 9 bases. Germline V gene lookup returns CDR1 SGHRS and CDR2 YFSETQ. The CDR3 extends over 15 amino acids. With 1 base clipped from V and 5 bases from J, the junction kept 1 base outside the gene matches. The CDR3 is CASSLTGGDNSPLHF. The DNA of the CDR3 is TGCGCCAGCAGCTTGACAGGGGGCGATAATTCACCCCTCCACTTT.

The genes are TRBV5-1 and TRBJ1-6, with 7 nucleotides matching TRBD1. Trimming cost V 4 bases and J 3 bases; bases outside gene matches: 4. This CDR3 region has 15 residues. Germline V CDR1 and CDR2: SGHRS, YFSETQ. CDR3 region: CASSGQGDYNSPLHF. The DNA for the CDR3 is TGCGCCAGCAGCGGGCAGGGGGACTATAATTCACCCCTCCACTTT.

There are a few counts of this clone. The V gene is TRBV6-4, the J gene TRBJ2-3, with D possibly matching TRBD1 (6 bases). Germline V gene data show CDR1 as MRHNA and CDR2 as SNTAGT. This CDR3 comprises 15 residues. Trimming removed 2 bases at V and 2 bases at J, with 11 bases between. As DNA, the CDR3 is TGTGCCAGCAGTGACGGGGGCTCGGACACAGATACGCAGTATTTT. Translated, it gives CASSDGGSDTDTQYF.

This chain uses TRBV5-1 with TRBJ1-4; D uncertain. V dropped 0 bases and J dropped 8 bases, with 8 bases sitting between them. Germline V CDR1 and CDR2: SGHRS, YFSETQ. This CDR3 spans 13 amino acids. The DNA for the CDR3 is TGCGCCAGCAGCTTGGACGGGAGGGAAAAACTGTTTTTT. Protein sequence: CASSLDGREKLFF. Based on the CDR3 plus reference TRBV5-1 and TRBJ1-4, the full variable domain is KAGVTQTPRYLIKTRGQQVTLSCSPISGHRSVSWYQQTPGQGLQFLFEYFSETQRNKGNFPGRFSGRQFSNSRSEMNVSTLELGDSALYLCASSLDGREKLFFGSGTQLSVL.

The chain uses TRBV25-1 and TRBJ1-1, with 9 bases identical to TRBD1. This CDR3 region has 15 residues. V gave up 7 bases and J gave up 8 bases; unmatched junction bases: 14. The germline gives CDR1 MGHDK, CDR2 SYGVNS. In nucleotides, the CDR3 is TGTGCCAGCAATTCGAACAGGGGGCCCCCCACGGAAGCTTTCTTT. This gives the protein CASNSNRGPPTEAFF.